Listed below are T cell receptor beta chains from one sample, sequenced in a study of human T cells and chemical hapten exposure. One entry per CDR3 protein, called by TCRdb with MiXCR from the RACE reads. This sample yields more than 300,000 distinct CDR3 sequences, of which around 5% are seen a single time; under 9.5% belongs to the top ten. Source: whole blood, taken in connection with sensitization to the hapten diphenylcyclopropenone (DPC). All receptors derive from a woman younger than 30 with alopecia areata. Some clones in this sample may be carry-over from other donors' samples. CDR3s include the opening cysteine and the closing phenylalanine or tryptophan. The D gene is left open where the match is weak. The listing skips clone size in some rows; elsewhere it reads once, few, many or a size class.

D: NA
J: TRBJ2-1
size: many
V: TRBV7-9
CDR3: CASSLSGVDEQFF
DNA: TGTGCCAGCAGCTTAAGCGGTGTCGATGAGCAGTTCTTC

D: NA
J: TRBJ2-5
size: many
V: TRBV25-1
CDR3: CASTLDRAGRETQYF
DNA: TGTGCCAGCACCCTAGACCGTGCCGGTCGGGAGACCCAGTACTTC

D: NA
J: TRBJ2-3
size: many
V: TRBV2
CDR3: CASSESMSDTQYF
DNA: TGTGCCAGCAGTGAATCAATGTCTGATACGCAGTATTTT

D: NA
J: TRBJ1-3
size: few
V: TRBV6-5
CDR3: CASSYMPASSGNTIYF
DNA: TGTGCCAGCAGTTACATGCCAGCTTCCTCTGGAAACACCATATATTTT

D: NA
J: TRBJ2-5
size: few
V: TRBV7-2
CDR3: CASSLGAGLNQYF
DNA: TGTGCCAGCAGCTTAGGGGCGGGGTTGAACCAGTACTTC

D: TRBD2
J: TRBJ2-1
size: many
V: TRBV5-6
CDR3: CASSSRLADEQFF
DNA: TGTGCCAGCAGCTCCCGACTAGCCGATGAGCAGTTCTTC

D: TRBD2
J: TRBJ2-3
size: few
V: TRBV20-1
CDR3: CSARETSGGADTQYF
DNA: TGCAGTGCTAGAGAGACTAGCGGGGGGGCAGATACGCAGTATTTT

D: TRBD1
J: TRBJ1-1
size: NA
V: TRBV9
CDR3: CASSPTGQGGTEAFF
DNA: TGTGCCAGCAGCCCGACGGGACAGGGAGGCACTGAAGCTTTCTTT

D: NA
J: TRBJ1-1
size: many
V: TRBV27
CDR3: CASSLIWTTGDTEAFF
DNA: TGTGCCAGCAGTTTAATCTGGACAACCGGTGACACTGAAGCTTTCTTT

D: NA
J: TRBJ2-6
size: many
V: TRBV6-1
CDR3: CASTGDGSSGANVLTF
DNA: TGTGCCAGCACTGGGGACGGATCCTCTGGGGCCAACGTCCTGACTTTC

D: NA
J: TRBJ1-5
size: NA
V: TRBV29-1
CDR3: CSVGGGGNQPQHF
DNA: TGCAGCGTTGGGGGTGGAGGCAATCAGCCCCAGCATTTT

D: NA
J: TRBJ1-5
size: NA
V: TRBV2
CDR3: CASSLTTVVYNQPQHF
DNA: TGTGCCAGCAGTTTGACGACAGTAGTCTACAATCAGCCCCAGCATTTT

D: NA
J: TRBJ1-5
size: many
V: TRBV5-1
CDR3: CASSLGPPGDQPQHF
DNA: TGCGCCAGCAGCTTGGGACCCCCTGGGGATCAGCCCCAGCATTTT

D: NA
J: TRBJ2-7
size: many
V: TRBV6-2/TRBV6-3
CDR3: CASTPRRSVARTYEQYF
DNA: TGTGCCAGCACCCCACGGCGGTCCGTAGCCCGAACCTACGAGCAGTACTTC

D: NA
J: TRBJ1-1
size: many
V: TRBV29-1
CDR3: CSVVSRGSGRNTEAFF
DNA: TGCAGCGTTGTGAGTCGGGGGTCCGGCCGGAACACTGAAGCTTTCTTT

D: TRBD1
J: TRBJ1-3
size: NA
V: TRBV6-7
CDR3: CASRDRRGPSSGNTIYF
DNA: TGTGCCAGCAGGGATCGCAGGGGGCCCAGCTCTGGAAACACCATATATTTT

D: NA
J: TRBJ2-7
size: NA
V: TRBV6-5
CDR3: CASSFGQGIHF
DNA: NA

D: NA
J: TRBJ2-1
size: many
V: TRBV5-5
CDR3: CASSFSDSSYNEQFF
DNA: TGTGCCAGCAGCTTTTCGGACAGCTCCTACAATGAGCAGTTCTTC

D: NA
J: TRBJ2-1
size: NA
V: TRBV6-5
CDR3: CASSYDRLSYNEQFF
DNA: TGTGCCAGCAGTTATGACAGGCTGTCCTACAATGAGCAGTTCTTC

D: NA
J: TRBJ1-1
size: many
V: TRBV7-2
CDR3: CASSLEGHLAFF
DNA: TGTGCCAGCAGCTTAGAGGGACATCTAGCTTTCTTT

D: NA
J: TRBJ1-4
size: few
V: TRBV2
CDR3: CASTESPNEKLFF
DNA: TGTGCCAGTACAGAATCACCTAATGAAAAACTGTTTTTT

D: NA
J: TRBJ1-1
size: NA
V: TRBV7-9
CDR3: CASSLTGGITEAFF
DNA: TGTGCCAGCAGCTTGACAGGAGGCATCACTGAAGCTTTCTTT